These 22 T cell receptor beta chains originate from one sample sequenced in a study of blood T cells in healthy people across ages. Combining a sample-barcoded 5' primer with a J-beta primer mix, a second PCR ran for roughly 7 to 12 cycles. TCRdb re-derived calls from the 5' RACE reads in MiXCR, one entry per CDR3 protein. This table has 2 million or so distinct CDR3 sequences, roughly 50% appearing once. Input material: blood. The receptors derive from a woman in her 40s in good health.

The CDR3 coding sequence is TGTGCCAGCAGCCACGACGGACCCCTCACAGATACGCAGTATTTT. This translates into CASSHDGPLTDTQYF. J is TRBJ2-3 and V is TRBV7-9, with D uncertain. This CDR3 comprises 15 residues. Germline CDR1 reads SEHNR; CDR2 reads FQNEAQ (reference sequence). The V and J ends lost 5 bases and 2 bases respectively, with 14 bases between them.

This rearrangement joins TRBV28 to TRBJ2-7; TRBD1 agrees at 8 bases. The CDR3 totals 16 residues. The germline CDR1 and CDR2 sequences are MDHEN and SYDVKM. Losses at the gene ends were 0 bases for V and 0 bases for J; bases not matched to a gene: 4. In nucleotides, the CDR3 is TGTGCCAGCAGTTTATGGGGACAGGCGAGCTCCTACGAGCAGTACTTC. The encoded protein is CASSLWGQASSYEQYF.

The V gene is TRBV3-1, the J gene TRBJ2-4, with 10 bases that match TRBD1. Per the germline V gene, CDR1 is LGHDT and CDR2 is YNNKEL (reference sequence). The CDR3 runs to 15 residues. Unmatched junction bases numbered 9, after V lost 0 bases and J lost 13 bases. CDR3 sequence: CASSQDGDRGREQYF. CDR3 DNA: TGTGCCAGCAGCCAAGACGGGGACAGGGGTCGAGAGCAGTACTTC. The variable domain in full, with the rest retrieved from reference TRBV3-1 and TRBJ2-4, is DTAVSQTPKYLVTQMGNDKSIKCEQNLGHDTMYWYKQDSKKFLKIMFSYNNKELIINETVPNRFSPKSPDKAHLNLHINSLELGDSAVYFCASSQDGDRGREQYFGAGTRLSVL.

The chain employs TRBV11-2 and TRBJ2-5; either TRBD1 or TRBD2 may supply D (5 bases each). Per the germline V gene, CDR1 is SGHAT and CDR2 is FQNNGV. This CDR3 contains 18 residues. Deletions cut 1 base from V and 5 bases from J, with 23 bases between. CDR3 protein: CASSLGAGAARREETQYF. Here the CDR3 DNA reads TGTGCCAGCAGCTTAGGCGCCGGGGCTGCTCGTAGAGAGGAGACCCAGTACTTC.

In this sample, this clonotype turned up a few times. This chain uses TRBV6-2 or TRBV6-3 with TRBJ2-7; TRBD1 matches at 8 bases. Losses at the gene ends were 5 bases for V and 5 bases for J; bases not matched to a gene: 11. This CDR3 contains 15 residues. Germline V gene data show CDR1 as MNHEY and CDR2 as SVGEGT. CDR3 DNA sequence: TGTGCCAGCAGTAGTACCGGGACAGGAGCTCACGAGCAGTACTTC. Amino acid sequence: CASSSTGTGAHEQYF.

The V call is TRBV5-1, the J call TRBJ2-4, with unresolved D. The germline gives CDR1 SGHRS, CDR2 YFSETQ. The CDR3 is made up of 14 amino acids. V dropped 7 bases and J dropped 4 bases, with 15 bases sitting between them. The CDR3 is CASRMDETKNIQYF. CDR3 nucleotides: TGCGCCAGCCGTATGGATGAGACAAAAAACATTCAGTACTTC.

This clonotype showed up just a few times. The CDR3 DNA reads as TGTGCCAGCAGCACAACCAGGACAGGGCGGTGGAACGGGGAGCTGTTTTTT. Translated: CASSTTRTGRWNGELFF. The V gene is TRBV7-2, the J gene TRBJ2-2, with 8 bases lining up with TRBD1. The germline CDR1 and CDR2 sequences are SGHTA and FQGNSA. The CDR3 spans 17 residues. The ends lost 5 bases at V and 7 bases at J; junction bases unmatched: 15. Based on the CDR3 plus reference TRBV7-2 and TRBJ2-2, the full variable domain is GAGVSQSPSNKVTEKGKDVELRCDPISGHTALYWYRQSLGQGLEFLIYFQGNSAPDKSGLPSDRFSAERTGGSVSTLTIQRTQQEDSAVYLCASSTTRTGRWNGELFFGEGSRLTVL.

This clonotype was found a few times. The chain joins TRBV9 to TRBJ2-5; unclear D gene. Trimming took off 4 bases at V and 1 base at J, with 17 bases between the two ends. Germline values: CDR1 SGDLS, CDR2 YYNGEE. This CDR3 region has 16 residues. The CDR3 sequence: CASSFPVGTVQETQYF. CDR3 DNA sequence: TGTGCCAGCAGCTTCCCGGTGGGCACCGTCCAAGAGACCCAGTACTTC.

The rearrangement joins TRBV20-1 to TRBJ1-5; D is unclear. The CDR3 runs to 14 residues. V dropped 6 bases and J dropped 0 bases, with 12 bases sitting between them. Germline V lookup: CDR1 DFQATT, CDR2 SNEGSKA (reference sequence). The CDR3 bases are TGCAGTGCCACACCCCGAGATAGCAATCAGCCCCAGCATTTT. Translating it yields CSATPRDSNQPQHF.

V is TRBV10-3 and J is TRBJ2-7; D unclear. Germline lookup yields CDR1 ENHRY and CDR2 SYGVKD. Trimming removed 4 bases from V and 6 bases from J, with 7 bases in between. The CDR3 loop spans 11 amino acids. The CDR3 sequence: CAISGRSEQYF. CDR3 coding DNA: TGTGCCATCAGTGGCCGATCCGAGCAGTACTTC.

This chain uses TRBV3-1 with TRBJ2-7, with 8 bases fitting TRBD1. J gave up 5 bases and V 0 bases, and 9 bases lay outside the gene matches. This CDR3 comprises 16 residues. Germline CDR1 LGHDT, CDR2 YNNKEL (reference sequence). CDR3 DNA: TGTGCCAGCAGCCAAGATTACCGACGACAGGGGCACGAGCAGTACTTC. Its protein product is CASSQDYRRQGHEQYF.

The chain carries TRBV28 and TRBJ2-7; D is uncertain. This CDR3 is built from 14 residues. With 8 bases removed from V and 6 bases from J, the gap between germline ends came to 20 bases. Germline loops: CDR1 MDHEN, CDR2 SYDVKM. The CDR3 sequence is CASSPPVTSLEQYF. The CDR3 DNA reads TGTGCCAGCTCCCCGCCGGTGACATCCCTCGAGCAGTACTTC.

Only a few counts were recorded for this clonotype. The rearrangement joins TRBV29-1 to TRBJ2-4; 7 bases match TRBD1. CDR3 length: 14 amino acids. Trimming removed 6 bases from V and 0 bases from J; junction bases left unmatched: 5. Germline CDR1 is SQVTM and CDR2 is ANQGSEA. The CDR3 sequence is CSVGRQGAKNIQYF. In nucleotides, the CDR3 is TGCAGCGTCGGAAGACAGGGAGCCAAAAACATTCAGTACTTC.

This clonotype came up once. This chain joins TRBV12-3 or TRBV12-4 and TRBJ2-3; 8 bases agree with TRBD2. This CDR3 is 20 amino acids long. The V and J ends lost 5 bases and 2 bases, in that order; junction bases with no gene match: 21. This CDR3 reads CASSERGSGGADPNTDTQYF. The DNA for the CDR3 is TGTGCCAGCAGTGAAAGGGGAAGCGGGGGAGCAGACCCCAACACAGATACGCAGTATTTT.

The chain has TRBV12-3 or TRBV12-4 and TRBJ2-2, with 12 bases identical to TRBD2. The CDR3 totals 18 residues. Losses at the gene ends were 5 bases for V and 0 bases for J; bases not matched to a gene: 7. CDR3 sequence reads: CASSPRTSGATNTGELFF. The CDR3 DNA reads TGTGCCAGCAGTCCCAGGACTAGCGGGGCAACGAACACCGGGGAGCTGTTTTTT.

This chain links TRBV6-5 with TRBJ1-2; D perhaps matches TRBD1 (5 bases). The CDR3 has 12 residues. Trimming left V 10 bases short and J 1 base short, with 10 bases between. CDR1 MNHEY and CDR2 SVGAGI come from the germline V gene. The CDR3 DNA is TGTGCCACCTTGGGGGTTAACTATGGCTACACCTTC. Translation gives CATLGVNYGYTF.

The gene calls are TRBV3-1 and TRBJ2-1, with D possibly called TRBD1 or TRBD2 (5 bases each). The CDR3 is made up of 14 amino acids. Germline V lookup: CDR1 LGHDT, CDR2 YNNKEL (reference sequence). Trimming shortened V by 3 bases and J by 6 bases, and 12 bases separated the two germline ends. The CDR3 spells CASSQRAGGNEQFF. CDR3 sequence (DNA): TGTGCCAGCAGCCAGAGGGCTGGGGGCAATGAGCAGTTCTTC.

In this sample, this clonotype turned up a few times. The V call is TRBV4-3, the J call TRBJ1-4; possibly TRBD1 for D (5 bases). The ends were cut back, 1 base at V and 2 bases at J, with 20 bases in the middle. Germline V gene sequence: CDR1 LGHNA, CDR2 YSLEER. The CDR3 extends over 19 amino acids. The CDR3: CASSQVGGRGLGTNEKLFF. The CDR3 DNA is TGCGCCAGCAGCCAAGTCGGGGGGAGGGGCCTTGGGACTAATGAAAAACTGTTTTTT.

The chain uses TRBV9 and TRBJ2-7; D is unresolved. The germline V gene has CDR1 SGDLS and CDR2 YYNGEE. V was cut by 2 bases and J by 2 bases, with 8 bases left in between. The CDR3 sequence is 13 residues long. This CDR3 reads CASSVHLTYEQYF. As DNA, the CDR3 is TGTGCCAGCAGCGTTCACCTCACCTACGAGCAGTACTTC.

The CDR3 loop is CASSQLSYSGETQYF. The CDR3 nucleotides read TGTGCCAGCAGCCAGTTAAGTTATAGCGGAGAGACCCAGTACTTC. V and J are TRBV5-6 and TRBJ2-5, with a weak D call TRBD2 (6 bases). Germline V gives CDR1 SGHDT, CDR2 YYEEEE. The CDR3 runs 15 residues. V was shortened by 4 bases and J by 4 bases, with 17 bases between the two germline ends.

CDR3 coding DNA: TGCGCCAGCAGCCAACAAGGCACAGGAGAGACCCAGTACTTC. Its protein is CASSQQGTGETQYF. The rearrangement links TRBV4-1 to TRBJ2-5, with a weak D call TRBD1 (5 bases). V gave up 2 bases and J gave up 4 bases, with 11 bases separating them. Germline CDR1 reads MGHRA; CDR2 reads YSYEKL. CDR3 size: 14 residues.

The J gene is TRBJ1-6, the V gene TRBV7-9; TRBD1 matches at 7 bases. V shed 5 bases, J shed 5 bases, and the junction held 6 bases outside the gene matches. The germline CDR1 and CDR2 sequences are SEHNR and FQNEAQ (reference sequence). There are 15 residues in the CDR3. The CDR3 bases are TGTGCCAGCAGCCCACTCCAGGGGGATAATTCACCCCTCCACTTT. It yields the protein CASSPLQGDNSPLHF.